The rows below give T cell receptor beta chains drawn from one sample of a study of T-cell reconstitution after alpha-beta-depleted transplantation in children. Using its own MiXCR run on the PCR reads, TCRdb lists one record per CDR3 protein. The data contain hundreds of thousands of distinct CDR3 sequences, roughly 13% of them seen just once; the ten biggest clones take up 2.2%. Sample: PBMCs, mostly from graft donor cells, taken 360 days after TCRalphabeta/CD19-depleted stem cell transplant. The receptors derive from a male patient younger than 18 who had a stem cell transplant for acute myeloid leukemia, so the T cells may come from the graft donor. The CDR3 runs from the conserved cysteine through the conserved F or W. D genes are given only for firm matches.

V gene,D gene,CDR3 protein
TRBV12-3/TRBV12-4,NA,CASGGLRTDTQYF
TRBV14,TRBD2,CASSSLSGRPSSYNEQFF
TRBV20-1,TRBD2,CSARSSGVVTYEQYF
TRBV7-2,TRBD2,CASSLVSLAAAYEQYF
TRBV7-9,NA,CASSFGGANSPLHF
TRBV7-2,NA,CASSPAKGSSDTQYF
TRBV24-1,NA,CATSGLGLDTEAFF
TRBV7-8,TRBD2,CASSSLLAGVIEQYF
TRBV29-1,TRBD2,CSPRKASGGINEQFF
TRBV4-3,TRBD1,CASSPGQGKYEQYF
TRBV20-1,TRBD1,CSAHWTGHEQYF
TRBV15,NA,CATSTRRGSANIQYF
TRBV5-1,TRBD1,CASSLDRGVYGYTF
TRBV4-3,NA,CASSQEMAGLGYNEQFF
TRBV12-3/TRBV12-4,NA,CASSLEWRVIDTQYF
TRBV6-2/TRBV6-3,TRBD1,CASSYSGTGLFGQPQHF
TRBV20-1,TRBD2,CSASSGLADEQYF
TRBV18,NA,CASSPNWGYEQYF
TRBV29-1,NA,CSATKRGWETQYF
TRBV4-1,NA,CASSSRAGSTDTQYF
TRBV2,NA,CASSQRGVLAYEQYF
TRBV7-8,NA,CASSLALSGLGNTIYF
TRBV9,NA,CASSVAGWHEQFF
TRBV20-1,NA,CSAGLADTQYF
TRBV29-1,TRBD2,CSVILAGGPHSTDTQYF
TRBV29-1,NA,CSVEPPLIRLSNEQFF
TRBV15,NA,CATSRTFSYEQYF
TRBV4-3,NA,CASSQDAGAGETQYF
TRBV7-2,TRBD1,CASSSRTGPYSNQPQHF
TRBV29-1,TRBD2,CSGRGGRSVEQFF
TRBV7-8,NA,CASSPKEIAKNIQYF
TRBV7-3,NA,CASSLRAGVNTEAFF
TRBV5-1,NA,CASSLAGNTDTQYF
TRBV5-6,TRBD2,CASSYPLSKGGRILNTQYF
TRBV28,TRBD2,CASSAGLALYNEQFF
TRBV20-1,NA,CSALAPADTQYF
TRBV20-1,TRBD2,CSAEMGGSDNEQYF
TRBV12-3/TRBV12-4,NA,CASPPQPPDRGSKMNTEAFF
TRBV20-1,TRBD1,CSAPPPGTGSYNEQFF
TRBV7-3,NA,CASSPKLTGELFF
TRBV4-3,NA,CASSQDWRYSYNEQFF
TRBV28,TRBD2,CASSFRTSFPQETQYF